This TCR beta chain was retrieved from a study of T cell responses to AZD1222 COVID-19 vaccine (dated by TCRdb to 2020 to 2022). Study-wide context: AZD1222 recipients given second doses at about 4 weeks or at about 12 weeks were pooled, since spike-specific TCR depth and breadth were not found to differ between the two schedules. Trial participants were enrolled into age subgroups of 18-55, 56-69 and 70-plus years, which contained about 150, 27 and 61 TCR-sequenced participants, respectively. A total of about 240 trial participants underwent TCR sequencing, of whom around 200 received two doses of AZD1222 and around 25 received two doses of the MenACWY control vaccine. Broader findings and caveats from the paper: Because no day 14 peak-response samples were available, repertoires were characterized only after the peak T cell response. Participants were mostly white British, with more females than males. The authors suggested clonal diversity may have been underestimated. The 56-69-year group was small, and its depth increase did not reach significance, likely because of low power. The whole spike protein was spanned by vaccine-associated CD4 TCRs, and dominant responses were seen in regions 160-218 and 743-854. Conclusions about previously exposed vaccinees are limited, since just a handful of AZD1222 recipients were seropositive for SARS-CoV-2 at baseline. Reportedly, almost half of the unique spike-specific TCRs recognized epitopes lying outside the regions that are mutated in the B.1.351 and B.1.1.7 variants. Spike-specific TCR breadth and depth rose significantly after two AZD1222 doses compared with day 0 and with MenACWY recipients.

The CDR3 regions of human TCRbeta chains were analyzed by immunosequencing. The authors' analysis ran thus. TCRs in the repertoires were compared against a reference library of SARS-CoV-2-specific TCRs that had been generated with the MIRA antigen-specificity platform. Breadth was defined as the fraction of unique TCRs that were SARS-CoV-2-associated, and depth was defined as the fraction of total T cells that were SARS-CoV-2-associated. Each spike-specific TCR was assigned to its reactive spike region and to a CD4 or CD8 class using the MIRA data. Log10-transformed breadth and depth values were compared by one-way ANOVA with Sidak's multiple comparisons tests. Held by TCRdb, this immuneACCESS table contains in-frame sequences only and omits some clones. Under half of the omission traces to an unresolved V gene where checked; the cause of the rest is unknown. That table furnishes V, J and clone size, whereas the DNA furnished D and trimming. Recorded for this sample are more than 100,000 clones; more than 85% of them occurred a single time. Roughly a tenth of the sample is taken by the ten largest.

The time point label of this sample denotes: baseline before first vaccination. The vaccinee samples were drawn from two UK trials, COV001 and COV002, one of which was a single-blind randomized controlled phase 2/3 trial testing AZD1222 (ChAdOx1 nCoV-19) in healthy adults. For TCRbeta chain sequencing, PBMC samples from trial participants were taken at day 0 and at day 28 after the second dose. On this clone itself: The specificity of this receptor is unknown. No base quality values were provided; no much bigger clone lies one nucleotide off.

Inclusive of the bounding cysteine and phenylalanine, the CDR3 is 11 residues long. Of the read, only the CDR3 DNA is kept; its 33 bases are in frame from base 1. The germline V gene encodes CDR1 GTSNPN and CDR2 SVGIG (reference sequence). A distance of 7 bases separates the germline ends of V and J, which lose 0 bases and 7 bases respectively. The input for sequencing was peripheral blood, taken on day 0 of AZD1222 vaccination. The sequence was collected from an adult in good health. The chain employs TRBV30 and TRBJ2-7, with the identity of the D gene unclear. The CDR3 is CAWSVPREQYF. The DNA sequence follows: TGTGCCTGGAGTGTACCGAGGGAGCAGTACTTC.